This TCR beta chain was obtained from a study of shared clonotypes between healthy human individuals. Findings of the study overall: As a rule, naive subsets had a larger estimated richness than memory subsets.

Original processing notes: Junction-only sequences produced by ImmunoSEQ had no quality scores, so filtering differed. The assay was immunoSEQ multiplex PCR, and TCRdb's table has in-frame clones only and misses some. Clone size and the V and J calls come from that table; the DNA yielded D and trimming. The table records about 2.4 million clones, more than 80% of them present only once. There are 14 residues in the CDR3. In germline, CDR1 is SNHLY, CDR2 FYNNEI. V lost 4 bases to trimming and J lost 7 bases; unmatched junction nucleotides: 4. This clone was picked up one time. Its antigen is unknown. Naive CD45RA+ and memory CD45RA-negative subsets were split from CD4+ cells.

Material: naive CD4+ T cells sorted from blood. Subset defined: CD45RA+ positively selected. V and J are TRBV2 and TRBJ1-6, with 7 positions matching TRBD1. This clonotype was obtained from a man aged 18 to 30 in good health. The CDR3: CASSAGQLNSPLHF. CDR3 nucleotides: TGTGCCAGCAGTGCGGGACAGCTAAATTCACCCCTCCACTTT.